A selection of T cell receptor beta chains follows, all from one sample in a study of regulatory T cells in long-lasting Graves disease. TCRdb passed the multiplex PCR reads through MiXCR, listing each CDR3 protein once. The sample has about 500,000 distinct CDR3 sequences, around 11% seen once. This sample also belongs to another study, concerning T cells in Graves' hyperthyroidism and ophthalmopathy.

Sequencing used peripheral blood mononuclear cells (PBMCs), obtained at new diagnosis, from a patient treated with antithyroid drugs. These TCRs come from a woman aged 25-40 years with Graves disease. The CDR3 runs from the conserved cysteine through the conserved F or W. D genes are given only for firm matches. Rows may omit the clone size; those that give it use once, few, many or a size class.

clone size: many
J gene: TRBJ1-6
V gene: TRBV30
D gene: .
CDR3 DNA: TGTGCCTGGAGTGTACGGTGGGATTCACCCCTCCACTTT
CDR3 protein: CAWSVRWDSPLHF

clone size: many
J gene: TRBJ1-2
V gene: TRBV12-3/TRBV12-4
D gene: .
CDR3 DNA: TGTGCCAGCAGTTCTCGGGCCCTCCCCGGAGGCTACACCTTC
CDR3 protein: CASSSRALPGGYTF

clone size: many
J gene: TRBJ2-4
V gene: TRBV6-1
D gene: .
CDR3 DNA: TGTGCCAGCAGTGTACCAGGGGTAACCAAAAACATTCAGTACTTC
CDR3 protein: CASSVPGVTKNIQYF

clone size: once
J gene: TRBJ2-7
V gene: TRBV5-1
D gene: TRBD1
CDR3 DNA: TGCGCCAGCAGCTTGCCTGGACAGGGTGGGAGCTACGAGCAGTACTTC
CDR3 protein: CASSLPGQGGSYEQYF

clone size: many
J gene: TRBJ1-2
V gene: TRBV13
D gene: TRBD1
CDR3 DNA: TGTGCCAGCACCCTAGGACAGGGGCACTATGGCTACACCTTC
CDR3 protein: CASTLGQGHYGYTF

clone size: many
J gene: TRBJ1-1
V gene: TRBV20-1
D gene: .
CDR3 DNA: TGCAGTGCTCCCCCCTACAGGTCGGACATGAACACTGAAGCTTTCTTT
CDR3 protein: CSAPPYRSDMNTEAFF

clone size: many
J gene: TRBJ2-2
V gene: TRBV5-1
D gene: .
CDR3 DNA: TGCGCCAGCACCAACCCAGGGAAGAGAAACACCGGGGAGCTGTTTTTT
CDR3 protein: CASTNPGKRNTGELFF

clone size: many
J gene: TRBJ1-1
V gene: TRBV12-3/TRBV12-4
D gene: .
CDR3 DNA: TGTGCCAGCAGTTTGGCTATGAACACTGAAGCTTTCTTT
CDR3 protein: CASSLAMNTEAFF

clone size: .
J gene: TRBJ2-3
V gene: TRBV4-2
D gene: TRBD2
CDR3 DNA: TGTGCCAGCAGCCAGGTCCTAGCGGGACGTACAGATACGCAGTATTTT
CDR3 protein: CASSQVLAGRTDTQYF

clone size: many
J gene: TRBJ1-2
V gene: TRBV27
D gene: .
CDR3 DNA: TGTGCCAGCAGTTTACGCACAGGGTCCTATGGCTACACCTTC
CDR3 protein: CASSLRTGSYGYTF

clone size: many
J gene: TRBJ2-1
V gene: TRBV28
D gene: .
CDR3 DNA: TGTGCCAGCAGTTTATTTCTTCCGGCCCCGGGGCTGGGCAATGAGCAGTTCTTC
CDR3 protein: CASSLFLPAPGLGNEQFF

clone size: few
J gene: TRBJ1-5
V gene: TRBV18
D gene: .
CDR3 DNA: TGTGCCAGCTCACCACGGGGTGGGGAGGAGCCCCTGCATTTT
CDR3 protein: CASSPRGGEEPLHF

clone size: many
J gene: TRBJ1-2
V gene: TRBV7-2
D gene: .
CDR3 DNA: TGTGCCAGCAGCTACCGGACAGAAGGCTACACCTTC
CDR3 protein: CASSYRTEGYTF